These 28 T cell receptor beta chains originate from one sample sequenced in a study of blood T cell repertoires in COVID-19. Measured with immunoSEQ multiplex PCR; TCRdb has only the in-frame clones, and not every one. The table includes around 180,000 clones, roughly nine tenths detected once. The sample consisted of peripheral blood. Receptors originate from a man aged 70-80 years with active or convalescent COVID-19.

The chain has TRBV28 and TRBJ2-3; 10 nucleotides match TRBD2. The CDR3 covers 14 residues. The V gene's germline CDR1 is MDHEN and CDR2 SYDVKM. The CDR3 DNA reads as TGTTCTGGGGCTAGCGGGGGTCCCACAGATACGCAGTATTTT. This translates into CSGASGGPTDTQYF.

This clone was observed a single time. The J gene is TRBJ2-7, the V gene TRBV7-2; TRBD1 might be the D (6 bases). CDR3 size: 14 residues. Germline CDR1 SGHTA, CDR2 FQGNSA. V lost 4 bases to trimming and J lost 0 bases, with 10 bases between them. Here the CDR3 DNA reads TGTGCCAGCAGCTCAGGGGTTATCTCCTACGAGCAGTACTTC. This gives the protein CASSSGVISYEQYF.

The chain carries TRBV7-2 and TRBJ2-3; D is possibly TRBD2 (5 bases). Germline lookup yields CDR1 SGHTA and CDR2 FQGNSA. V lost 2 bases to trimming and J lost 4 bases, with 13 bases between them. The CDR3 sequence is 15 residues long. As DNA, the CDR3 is TGTGCCAGCAGCTTATCTCGGGGAAAAGCAGATACGCAGTATTTT. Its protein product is CASSLSRGKADTQYF.

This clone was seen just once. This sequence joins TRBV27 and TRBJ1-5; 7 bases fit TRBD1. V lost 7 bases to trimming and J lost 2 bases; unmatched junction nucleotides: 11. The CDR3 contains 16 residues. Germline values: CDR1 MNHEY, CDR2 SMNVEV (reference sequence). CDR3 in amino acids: CASMPLRGSGNQPQHF. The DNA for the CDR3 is TGTGCCAGCATGCCCCTCAGGGGGTCTGGCAATCAGCCCCAGCATTTT.

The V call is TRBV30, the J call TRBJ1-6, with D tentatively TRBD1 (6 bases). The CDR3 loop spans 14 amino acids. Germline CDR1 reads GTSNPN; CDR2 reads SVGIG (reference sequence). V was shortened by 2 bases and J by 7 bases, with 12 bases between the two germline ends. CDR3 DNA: TGTGCCTGGAGTTTCTGGACAGAAAATTCACCCCTCCACTTT. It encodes CAWSFWTENSPLHF.

The CDR3 loop is CASSFGLTGSSYEQYF. The DNA of the CDR3 is TGTGCCAGCAGCTTTGGCCTCACAGGGAGCTCCTACGAGCAGTACTTC. The chain uses TRBV11-2 and TRBJ2-7, with a tentative D call TRBD1 (6 bases). The CDR3 runs to 16 residues. V lost 3 bases, J lost 0 bases, and 15 bases lay in between. CDR1 SGHAT and CDR2 FQNNGV come from the germline V gene. Full variable domain (missing parts from reference TRBV11-2 and TRBJ2-7): EAGVAQSPRYKIIEKRQSVAFWCNPISGHATLYWYQQILGQGPKLLIQFQNNGVVDDSQLPKDRFSAERLKGVDSTLKIQPAKLEDSAVYLCASSFGLTGSSYEQYFGPGTRLTVT.

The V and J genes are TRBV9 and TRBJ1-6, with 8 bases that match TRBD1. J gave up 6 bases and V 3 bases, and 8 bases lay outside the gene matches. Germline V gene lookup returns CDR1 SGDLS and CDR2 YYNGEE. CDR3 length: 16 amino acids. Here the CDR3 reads CASSEGTGGSNSPLHF. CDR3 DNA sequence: TGTGCCAGCAGCGAGGGGACAGGAGGGTCTAATTCACCCCTCCACTTT. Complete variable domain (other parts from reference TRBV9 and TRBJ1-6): DSGVTQTPKHLITATGQRVTLRCSPRSGDLSVYWYQQSLDQGLQFLIQYYNGEERAKGNILERFSAQQFPDLHSELNLSSLELGDSALYFCASSEGTGGSNSPLHFGNGTRLTVT.

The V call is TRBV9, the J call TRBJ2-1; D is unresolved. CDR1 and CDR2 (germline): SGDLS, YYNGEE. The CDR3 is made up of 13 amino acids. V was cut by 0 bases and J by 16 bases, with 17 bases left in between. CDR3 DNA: TGTGCCAGCAGCGTAGTTAGCACCACCCAACGATTCTTC. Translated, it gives CASSVVSTTQRFF. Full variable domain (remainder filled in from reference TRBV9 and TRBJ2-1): DSGVTQTPKHLITATGQRVTLRCSPRSGDLSVYWYQQSLDQGLQFLIQYYNGEERAKGNILERFSAQQFPDLHSELNLSSLELGDSALYFCASSVVSTTQRFFGPGTRLTVL.

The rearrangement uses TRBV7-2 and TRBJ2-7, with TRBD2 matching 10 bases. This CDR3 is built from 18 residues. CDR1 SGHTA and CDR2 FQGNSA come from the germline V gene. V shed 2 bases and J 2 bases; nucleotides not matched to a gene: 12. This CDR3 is CASSLRGTGTSVPYEQYF. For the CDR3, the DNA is TGTGCCAGCAGCTTACGGGGAACCGGGACTAGCGTCCCCTACGAGCAGTACTTC.

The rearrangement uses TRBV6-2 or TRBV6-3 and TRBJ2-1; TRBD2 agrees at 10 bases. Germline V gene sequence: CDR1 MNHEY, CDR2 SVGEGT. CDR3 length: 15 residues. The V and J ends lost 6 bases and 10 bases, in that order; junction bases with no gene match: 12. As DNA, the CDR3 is TGTGCCAGCAGCCCTAGCGGGAGTCCGGTTATCGAGCAGTTCTTC. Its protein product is CASSPSGSPVIEQFF.

The CDR3 nucleotides read TGTGCCAGCAGTTTTGACAGGGGGCTCGAGCAGTACTTC. Translating gives CASSFDRGLEQYF. The chain joins TRBV2 to TRBJ2-7, with TRBD1 matching 10 bases. The CDR3 runs to 13 residues. Germline V gene sequence: CDR1 SNHLY, CDR2 FYNNEI. V lost 5 bases and J lost 6; bases outside the gene matches: 4.

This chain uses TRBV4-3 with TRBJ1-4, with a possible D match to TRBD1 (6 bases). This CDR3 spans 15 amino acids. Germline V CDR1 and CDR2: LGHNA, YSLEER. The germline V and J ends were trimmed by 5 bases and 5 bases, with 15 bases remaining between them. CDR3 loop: CASSARTETNEKLFF. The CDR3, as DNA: TGCGCCAGCAGCGCCCGGACAGAAACCAATGAAAAACTGTTTTTT.

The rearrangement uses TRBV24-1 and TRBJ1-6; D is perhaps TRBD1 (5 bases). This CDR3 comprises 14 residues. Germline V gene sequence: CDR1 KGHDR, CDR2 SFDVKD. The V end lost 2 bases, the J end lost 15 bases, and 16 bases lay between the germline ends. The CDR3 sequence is CATSDWQGWQDLHF. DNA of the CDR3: TGTGCCACCAGTGATTGGCAGGGTTGGCAGGACCTCCACTTT.

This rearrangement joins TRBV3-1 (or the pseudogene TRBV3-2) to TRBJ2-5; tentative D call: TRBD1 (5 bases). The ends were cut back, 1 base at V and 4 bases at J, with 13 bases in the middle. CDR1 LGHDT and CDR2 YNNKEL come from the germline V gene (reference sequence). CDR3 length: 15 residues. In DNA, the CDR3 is TGTGCCAGCAGCCAAGTCAGGGTGATGGGAGAGACCCAGTACTTC. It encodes CASSQVRVMGETQYF.

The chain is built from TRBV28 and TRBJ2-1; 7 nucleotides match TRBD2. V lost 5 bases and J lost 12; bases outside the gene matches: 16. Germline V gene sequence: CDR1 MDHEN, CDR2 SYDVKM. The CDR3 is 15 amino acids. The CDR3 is CASSPGLGPRSGQFF. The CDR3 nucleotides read TGTGCCAGCAGTCCCGGACTAGGTCCTCGATCTGGGCAGTTCTTC.

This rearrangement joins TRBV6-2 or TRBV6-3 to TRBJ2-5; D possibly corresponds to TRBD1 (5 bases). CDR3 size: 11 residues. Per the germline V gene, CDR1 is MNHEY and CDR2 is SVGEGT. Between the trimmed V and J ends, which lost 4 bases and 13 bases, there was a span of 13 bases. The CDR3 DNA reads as TGTGCCAGCAGTTCTGACAGATTAATGTACTTC. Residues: CASSSDRLMYF.

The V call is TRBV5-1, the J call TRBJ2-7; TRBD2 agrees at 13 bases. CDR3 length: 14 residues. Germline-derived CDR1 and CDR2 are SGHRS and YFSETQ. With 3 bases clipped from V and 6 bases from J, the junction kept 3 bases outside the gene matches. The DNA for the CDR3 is TGCGCCAGCAGCTACCGGACTAGCGGGAGCGAGCAGTACTTC. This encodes CASSYRTSGSEQYF.

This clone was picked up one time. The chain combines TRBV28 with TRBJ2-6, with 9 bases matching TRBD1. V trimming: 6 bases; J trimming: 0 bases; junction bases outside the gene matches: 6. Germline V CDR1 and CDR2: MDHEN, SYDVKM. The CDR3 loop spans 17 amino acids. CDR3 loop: CASSPGTGRSGANVLTF. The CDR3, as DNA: TGTGCCAGCAGCCCCGGGACAGGGCGCTCTGGGGCCAACGTCCTGACTTTC.

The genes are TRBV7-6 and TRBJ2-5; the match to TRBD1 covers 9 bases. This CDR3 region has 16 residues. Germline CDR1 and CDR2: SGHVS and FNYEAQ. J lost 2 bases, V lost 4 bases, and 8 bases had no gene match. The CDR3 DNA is TGTGCCAGCAGCTACCGGGACAGGGCTCCGCAAGAGACCCAGTACTTC. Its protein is CASSYRDRAPQETQYF. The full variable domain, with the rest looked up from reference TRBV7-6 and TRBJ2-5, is GAGVSQSPRYKVTKRGQDVALRCDPISGHVSLYWYRQALGQGPEFLTYFNYEAQQDKSGLPNDRFSAERPEGSISTLTIQRTEQRDSAMYRCASSYRDRAPQETQYFGPGTRLLVL.

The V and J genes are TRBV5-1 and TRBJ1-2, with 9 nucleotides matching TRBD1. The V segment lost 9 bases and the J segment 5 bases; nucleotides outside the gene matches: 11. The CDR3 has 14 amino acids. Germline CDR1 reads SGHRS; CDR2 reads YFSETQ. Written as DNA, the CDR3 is TGCGCCACCAACAGCGGACAGGGGCCTTATGGCTACACCTTC. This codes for CATNSGQGPYGYTF.

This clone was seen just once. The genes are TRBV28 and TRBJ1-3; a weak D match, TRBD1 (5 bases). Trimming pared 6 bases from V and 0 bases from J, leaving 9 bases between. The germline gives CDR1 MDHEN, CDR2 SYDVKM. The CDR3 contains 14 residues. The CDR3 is CASSLQGSGNTIYF. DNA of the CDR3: TGTGCCAGCAGCCTTCAGGGCTCTGGAAACACCATATATTTT.

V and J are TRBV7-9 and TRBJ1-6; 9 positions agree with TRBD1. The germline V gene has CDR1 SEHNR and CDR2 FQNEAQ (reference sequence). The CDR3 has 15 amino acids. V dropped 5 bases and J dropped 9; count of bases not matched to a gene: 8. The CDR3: CASSIPGTGISPLHF. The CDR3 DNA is TGTGCCAGCAGCATTCCCGGGACAGGGATTTCACCCCTCCACTTT. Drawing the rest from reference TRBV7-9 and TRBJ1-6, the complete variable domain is DTGVSQNPRHKITKRGQNVTFRCDPISEHNRLYWYRQTLGQGPEFLTYFQNEAQLEKSRLLSDRFSAERPKGSFSTLEIQRTEQGDSAMYLCASSIPGTGISPLHFGNGTRLTVT.

CDR3 DNA: TGTGCCAGCAGCTATTATTACAGAACAGGGGGAAATCAGCCCCAGCATTTT. Its protein product is CASSYYYRTGGNQPQHF. The chain employs TRBV5-8 and TRBJ1-5, with 8 bases aligning to TRBD1. This CDR3 spans 17 amino acids. Trimming took 3 bases from V and 4 from J; bases not matched to a gene: 12. Germline CDR1 SGHTS, CDR2 YDEGEE.

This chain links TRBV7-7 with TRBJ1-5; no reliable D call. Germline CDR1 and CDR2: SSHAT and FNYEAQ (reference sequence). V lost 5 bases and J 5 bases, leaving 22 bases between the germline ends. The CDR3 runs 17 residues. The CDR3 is CASSLPPFSTHDQPQHF. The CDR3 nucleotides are TGTGCCAGCAGCCTACCACCATTTTCAACCCATGATCAGCCCCAGCATTTT.

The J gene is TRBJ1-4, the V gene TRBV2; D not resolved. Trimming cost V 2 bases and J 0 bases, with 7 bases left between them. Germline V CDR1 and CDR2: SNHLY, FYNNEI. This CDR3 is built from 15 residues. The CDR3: CASSETRATNEKLFF. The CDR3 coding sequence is TGTGCCAGCAGTGAAACGCGGGCAACTAATGAAAAACTGTTTTTT.

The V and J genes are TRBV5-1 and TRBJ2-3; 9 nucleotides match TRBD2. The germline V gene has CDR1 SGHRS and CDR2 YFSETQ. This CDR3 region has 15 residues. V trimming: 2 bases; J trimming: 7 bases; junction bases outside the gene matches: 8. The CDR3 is CASSFLAGPGNTQYF. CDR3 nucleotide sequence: TGCGCCAGCAGCTTCCTAGCGGGGCCCGGGAATACGCAGTATTTT.

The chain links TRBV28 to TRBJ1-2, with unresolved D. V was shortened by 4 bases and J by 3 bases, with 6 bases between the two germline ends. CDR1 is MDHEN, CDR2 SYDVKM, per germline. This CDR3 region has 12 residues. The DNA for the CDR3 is TGTGCCAGCAGTTCTCGTTACTATGGCTACACCTTC. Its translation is CASSSRYYGYTF.

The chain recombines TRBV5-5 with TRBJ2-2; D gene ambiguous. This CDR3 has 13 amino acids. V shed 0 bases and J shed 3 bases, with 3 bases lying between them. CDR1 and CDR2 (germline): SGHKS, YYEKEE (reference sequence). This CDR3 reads CASSLVYTGELFF. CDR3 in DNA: TGTGCCAGCAGCTTGGTATACACCGGGGAGCTGTTTTTT.